This T cell receptor (beta chain) was identified during a study of cytomegalovirus exposure and HLA in healthy donors. Study-level results: In a later analysis, HLA-C alleles had the fewest associated TCRs, DRB1 alleles the most.

Germline V gene sequence: CDR1 LNHDA, CDR2 SQIVND (reference sequence). The CDR3 loop spans 15 amino acids. The J segment lost 5 bases and the V segment lost 5 bases, leaving 9 bases of the junction unmatched. The PCR ran on 60 Vbeta and 13 Jbeta primers. Sequencing was performed with immunoSEQ multiplex PCR; in TCRdb, only in-frame clones are kept and a portion is missing. The sample shows 95,000 to 130,000 clones, roughly 9% of them seen only once. This clone has more than one count but fewer than ten. Its antigen is not known. The chain has TRBV19 and TRBJ2-7, with 10 bases fitting TRBD2. The sample consisted of PBMCs. The receptor comes from a young man in good health and CMV-seronegative. The CDR3 loop reads CASSGSGRAKNEQYF. The CDR3 nucleotides are TGTGCCAGTAGTGGAAGCGGGAGGGCGAAGAACGAGCAGTACTTC.